The clone carrying this T cell receptor (beta chain) came up a few times. The antigen is not known. It was by quantitative 5'-RACE with molecular barcodes that TCR beta libraries were made. MiXCR, run by TCRdb on the 5' RACE reads, gives a single entry per CDR3 protein. The data contain approximately 300,000 distinct CDR3 sequences, 20% of them singletons. The data were obtained in a study of CD8 T cells in ankylosing spondylitis. Broader study findings: It was reported that disease-linked clones were significantly enriched in matched ankylosing spondylitis synovial fluid. What seemed typical of ankylosing spondylitis blood was a TCR beta motif built from under 10 highly homologous variants. The disease-linked clones had a CD8+ phenotype and low blood frequencies.

The sequenced sample consisted of blood, either unsorted or a sorted T cell fraction (not recorded which). The TCR was taken from a male donor with ankylosing spondylitis or in good health (not recorded which).

DNA for the CDR3: TGCGCCAGCAGCCTGGACGCCGGGCTAAATGAGCAGTTCTTC. Protein product: CASSLDAGLNEQFF. J is TRBJ2-1 and V is TRBV5-1; D gene ambiguous. This CDR3 has 14 residues. With 4 bases removed from V and 7 bases from J, the gap between germline ends came to 15 bases. CDR1 SGHRS and CDR2 YFSETQ come from the germline V gene.